These 7 T cell receptor beta chains came from one sample sequenced in a study of CXCR3-negative and CXCR3-positive naive CD8 T cells. The method, 5' RACE with UMI labels, was used to prepare the TRB cDNA libraries. TCRdb reprocessed the 5' RACE reads, with one entry per CDR3 protein and no DNA. In all, the sample yields 50,000 to 65,000 distinct CDR3 sequences. The material sequenced was naive CXCR3- CD8+ T cells from blood. Described subset: CD45RO-CCR7+CD27+CD95- naive CD8+ T cells lacking CXCR3 (TNR3-). All receptors derive from a human donor in good health. Some clones in this sample may be carry-over from other donors' samples.

The rearrangement joins TRBV7-2 to TRBJ2-1; checking the TCRdb D call of TRBD2 is not possible without DNA. This CDR3 region has 15 residues. Germline V CDR1 and CDR2: SGHTA, FQGNSA. The CDR3 loop is CASSFKAGGSNEQFF. Full variable domain (rest looked up from reference TRBV7-2 and TRBJ2-1): GAGVSQSPSNKVTEKGKDVELRCDPISGHTALYWYRQSLGQGLEFLIYFQGNSAPDKSGLPSDRFSAERTGGSVSTLTIQRTQQEDSAVYLCASSFKAGGSNEQFFGPGTRLTVL.

This chain connects TRBV12-3 or TRBV12-4 to TRBJ2-3; TCRdb designates TRBD1, a call that cannot be tested without DNA. The CDR3 is made up of 13 amino acids. The CDR3 loop reads CASSHHGGDTQYF.

The rearrangement joins TRBV7-2 to TRBJ1-2; TCRdb lists TRBD1, though no DNA is available to test this call. CDR1 and CDR2 (germline): SGHTA, FQGNSA. The CDR3 length is 13 residues. The CDR3 is CARSSQGTLGYTF.

This rearrangement joins TRBV7-9 to TRBJ1-1. The CDR3 has 15 amino acids. Per germline, CDR1 SEHNR and CDR2 FQNEAQ (reference sequence). CDR3 loop: CASSLRGRADTEAFF.

Here the CDR3 reads CASKPRRNTGELFF. The chain joins TRBV6-5 to TRBJ2-2. The CDR3 runs to 14 residues. The V gene's germline CDR1 is MNHEY and CDR2 SVGAGI.

This chain uses TRBV7-9 with TRBJ2-5. The CDR3 is 14 residues long. Germline V CDR1 and CDR2: SEHNR, FQNEAQ (reference sequence). The CDR3 sequence is CASSLVDSAETQYF.

The V and J genes are TRBV5-5 and TRBJ2-7. The CDR3 is made up of 12 amino acids. CDR1 is SGHKS, CDR2 YYEKEE, per germline (reference sequence). The CDR3 sequence: CASSLASGEQYF.